This is a list of T cell receptor beta chains from one sample in a study of shared T cell receptors in the human thymus. Generated by immunoSEQ multiplex PCR, the TCRdb table keeps only in-frame clones and is missing some. Of roughly 710,000 clones listed, 70% to 90% are singletons. These data were likewise used in another study, on human thymus T cells.

The sample taken for sequencing was thymocytes. The receptors were sampled from a girl under three years old with a congenital heart defect. Both conserved end residues are trimmed from each CDR3. The order of the fields is V gene, CDR3 protein.

TRBV12-5 ASGLINGSESSGANVLT
TRBV25-1 ASSVQETQY
TRBV7-9 ASSPETGELF
TRBV7-8 ASSLARTEKTSPLH
TRBV2 ASTAGSHRGLYEQY
TRBV7-9 ASTEGQTGPYNEQF
TRBV6-1 ATKDSDRRNSPLH
TRBV28 ASSRGAGYEQY
TRBV7-9 ASSVLGDSPVGYT
TRBV4-3 ASSHSSEKLF
TRBV19 ASSMGGDGTNTEAF
TRBV5-1 ASSKEGTSGYNEQF
TRBV25-1 ATTGEYGYT
TRBV7-8 ASRGGESWDEQF
TRBV6-5 ASSDPRGHTEAF
TRBV7-3 ASSLGDLAGDKYQETQY
TRBV19 ASSSPGLAACSYNEQF
TRBV28 ASSLGAPHRQGGDTEAF
TRBV19 ASSTTTDRHGYT
TRBV9 ASSPEVPAGPTDTQY
TRBV11-2 ASRHGRTQETQY
TRBV6-6 ASSLQGNLNSPLH
TRBV5-1 ASSFFGYEQY
TRBV15 ATSRVKTNIPNRDRGYNEQF
TRBV7-2 ASSLSGGFYEQY
TRBV19 ATGTVGNTEAF
TRBV2 ASRDPTDRAVDTGELF
TRBV6-5 ASSWTGSSYEQY
TRBV4-1 ASSPWEGWANTEAF
TRBV7-7 ASSPYLFGQGSYNEQF
TRBV5-6 ASSPRTGFGYT
TRBV6-9 ASPPPPGVTDTQY
TRBV5-6 ASSLPGEGGNSPLH